The 2 T cell receptor beta chains below all came from one sample that was sequenced in a study of cytomegalovirus exposure and HLA in healthy donors. PCR used 60 Vbeta primers and 13 Jbeta primers. Generated by immunoSEQ multiplex PCR, the TCRdb table keeps only in-frame clones and is missing some. This repertoire includes about 41,000 clones. What was sequenced was PBMCs. Receptors were obtained from a man younger than 45 in good health and CMV-seronegative.

The chain uses TRBV27 and TRBJ2-7; tentative D call: TRBD2 (5 bases). CDR3 length: 18 residues. Germline CDR1 is MNHEY and CDR2 is SMNVEV (reference sequence). V lost 6 bases and J lost 5, with 29 bases in between. CDR3 sequence: CASSPERADYGYFHEQYF. CDR3 DNA: TGTGCCAGCAGCCCAGAGAGGGCCGACTACGGCTATTTCCACGAGCAGTACTTC.

The V and J genes are TRBV18 and TRBJ2-3; D perhaps matches TRBD1 (6 bases). The CDR3 has 14 amino acids. From germline, CDR1 is KGHSH and CDR2 LQKENI. V was pared by 4 bases and J by 2 bases, with 10 bases between. The CDR3 reads CASSLDRTTDTQYF. The CDR3 nucleotides are TGTGCCAGCTCACTCGACAGGACCACAGATACGCAGTATTTT.